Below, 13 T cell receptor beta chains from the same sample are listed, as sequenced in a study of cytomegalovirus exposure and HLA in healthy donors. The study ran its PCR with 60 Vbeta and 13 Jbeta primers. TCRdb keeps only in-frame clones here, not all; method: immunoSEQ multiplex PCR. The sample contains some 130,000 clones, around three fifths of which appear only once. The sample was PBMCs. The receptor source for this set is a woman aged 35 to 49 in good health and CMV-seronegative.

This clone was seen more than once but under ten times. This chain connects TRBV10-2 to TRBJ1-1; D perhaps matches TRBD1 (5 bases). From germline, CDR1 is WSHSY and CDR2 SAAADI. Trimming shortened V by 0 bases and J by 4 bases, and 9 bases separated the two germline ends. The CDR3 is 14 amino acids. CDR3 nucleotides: TGCGCCAGCAGTGAGTCGGGGGGGACCACTGAAGCTTTCTTT. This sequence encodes CASSESGGTTEAFF.

CDR3 loop: CASSWGENTEAFF. CDR3 nucleotide sequence: TGCGCCAGCAGTTGGGGAGAGAACACTGAAGCTTTCTTT. The chain is built from TRBV10-1 and TRBJ1-1; D ambiguous. The CDR3 is 13 residues long. Germline V gene sequence: CDR1 WNHNN, CDR2 SYGVQD (reference sequence). Trimming shortened V by 5 bases and J by 1 base, and 8 bases separated the two germline ends.

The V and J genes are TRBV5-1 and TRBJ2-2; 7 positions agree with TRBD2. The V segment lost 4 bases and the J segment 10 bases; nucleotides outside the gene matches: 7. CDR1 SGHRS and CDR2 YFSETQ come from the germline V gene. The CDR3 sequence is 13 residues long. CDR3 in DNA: TGCGCCAGCAGCCCCGGACTAGGATCGGAGCTGTTTTTT. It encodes CASSPGLGSELFF. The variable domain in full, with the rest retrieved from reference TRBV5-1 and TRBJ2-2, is KAGVTQTPRYLIKTRGQQVTLSCSPISGHRSVSWYQQTPGQGLQFLFEYFSETQRNKGNFPGRFSGRQFSNSRSEMNVSTLELGDSALYLCASSPGLGSELFFGEGSRLTVL.

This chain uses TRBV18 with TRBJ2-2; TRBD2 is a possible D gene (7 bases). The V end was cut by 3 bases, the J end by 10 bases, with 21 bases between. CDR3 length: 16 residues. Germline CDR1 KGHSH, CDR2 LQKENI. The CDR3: CASSPVAAGAGEELFF. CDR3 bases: TGTGCCAGCTCACCGGTCGCGGCGGGGGCCGGGGAGGAGCTGTTTTTT.

CDR3 sequence reads: CASSGGQNTGELFF. For the CDR3, the DNA is TGTGCCAGCAGCGGGGGACAGAACACCGGGGAGCTGTTTTTT. This chain connects TRBV5-8 to TRBJ2-2; TRBD1 might be the D (6 bases). Per germline, CDR1 SGHTS and CDR2 YDEGEE. The CDR3 extends over 14 amino acids. V lost 4 bases, J lost 1 base, and 8 bases lay in between.

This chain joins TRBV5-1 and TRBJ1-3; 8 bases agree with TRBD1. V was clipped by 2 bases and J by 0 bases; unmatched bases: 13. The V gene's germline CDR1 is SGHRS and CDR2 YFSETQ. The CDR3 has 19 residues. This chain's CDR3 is CASSFAGTGIPNSGNTIYF. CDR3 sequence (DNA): TGCGCCAGCAGCTTTGCCGGGACAGGCATTCCTAACTCTGGAAACACCATATATTTT.

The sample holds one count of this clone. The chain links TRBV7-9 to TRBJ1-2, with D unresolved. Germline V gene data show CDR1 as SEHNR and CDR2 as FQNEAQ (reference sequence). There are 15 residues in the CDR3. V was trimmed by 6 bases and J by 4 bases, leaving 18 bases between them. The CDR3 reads CASRLTTPEGYGYTF. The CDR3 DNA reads TGTGCCAGCAGACTAACAACGCCGGAAGGCTATGGCTACACCTTC.

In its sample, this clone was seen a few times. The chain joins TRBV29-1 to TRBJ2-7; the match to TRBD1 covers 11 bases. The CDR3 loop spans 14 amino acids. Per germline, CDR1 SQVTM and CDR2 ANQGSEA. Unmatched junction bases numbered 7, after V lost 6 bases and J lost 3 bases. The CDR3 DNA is TGCAGCGTCTGGGGGGACAGGGGGAACTACGAGCAGTACTTC. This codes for CSVWGDRGNYEQYF.

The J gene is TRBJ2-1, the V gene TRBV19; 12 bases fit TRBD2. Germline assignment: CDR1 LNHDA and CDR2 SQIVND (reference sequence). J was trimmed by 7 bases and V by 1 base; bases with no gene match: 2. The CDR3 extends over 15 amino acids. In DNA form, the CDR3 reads TGTGCCAGTAGTATAGGCCTAGCGGGGGGGAATGAGCAGTTCTTC. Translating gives CASSIGLAGGNEQFF.

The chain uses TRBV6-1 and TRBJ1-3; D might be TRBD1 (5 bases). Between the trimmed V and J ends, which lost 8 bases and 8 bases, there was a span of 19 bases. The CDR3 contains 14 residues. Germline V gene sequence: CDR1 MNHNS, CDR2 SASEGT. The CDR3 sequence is CASQRPSRGDTIYF. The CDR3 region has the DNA TGTGCCAGCCAAAGGCCGTCCCGGGGGGACACCATATATTTT.

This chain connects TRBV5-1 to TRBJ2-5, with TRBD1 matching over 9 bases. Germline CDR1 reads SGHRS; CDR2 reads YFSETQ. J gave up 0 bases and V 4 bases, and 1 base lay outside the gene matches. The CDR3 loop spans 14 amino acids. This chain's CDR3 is CASSGTGNQETQYF. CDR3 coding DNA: TGCGCCAGCAGCGGGACAGGGAACCAAGAGACCCAGTACTTC.

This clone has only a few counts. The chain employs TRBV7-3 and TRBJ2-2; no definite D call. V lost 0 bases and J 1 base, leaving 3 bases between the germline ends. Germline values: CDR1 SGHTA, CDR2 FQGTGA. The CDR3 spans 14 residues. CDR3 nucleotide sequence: TGTGCCAGCAGCTTAACCCGGAACACCGGGGAGCTGTTTTTT. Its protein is CASSLTRNTGELFF.

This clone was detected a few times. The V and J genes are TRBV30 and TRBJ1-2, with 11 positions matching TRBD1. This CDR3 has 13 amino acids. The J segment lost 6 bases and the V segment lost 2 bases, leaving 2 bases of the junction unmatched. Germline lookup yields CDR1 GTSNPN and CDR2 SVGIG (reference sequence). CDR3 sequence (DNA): TGTGCCTGGAGTTCGGACAGGGGGCATGGCTACACCTTC. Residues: CAWSSDRGHGYTF. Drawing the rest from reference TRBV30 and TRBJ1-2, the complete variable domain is SQTIHQWPATLVQPVGSPLSLECTVEGTSNPNLYWYRQAAGRGLQLLFYSVGIGQISSEVPQNLSASRPQDRQFILSSKKLLLSDSGFYLCAWSSDRGHGYTFGSGTRLTVV.